A single sample is the source of the 4 T cell receptor beta chains below, sequenced in a study of Ad26.COV2.S vaccination and SARS-CoV-2 variants. Produced via immunoSEQ multiplex PCR; TCRdb's table is partial and in-frame only. This sample has 360,000 or so clones; about 91% occur once, and the top ten carry around 1.9%. Treatment denoted: some 19 received Ad26.COV2.S at low or high dose, single or two shots; roughly five received placebo; per-sample allocation not given. Samples analyzed were those drawn on day 63 after the first vaccine or placebo injection. Sample: peripheral blood, taken in a trial of Ad26.COV2.S vaccine versus placebo. These receptors originate from a person aged 18-65 years who received the Ad26.COV2.S COVID-19 vaccine or a placebo.

This chain uses TRBV7-3 with TRBJ1-2; no firm D call. In germline, CDR1 is SGHTA, CDR2 FQGTGA. The CDR3 totals 13 residues. Trimming took 6 bases from V and 4 from J, leaving 12 bases between them. CDR3 sequence reads: CASSPGSGYGYTF. For the CDR3, the DNA is TGTGCCAGCAGTCCGGGGAGCGGCTATGGCTACACCTTC.

This chain links TRBV28 with TRBJ2-7; 7 bases line up with TRBD1. Trimming at V came to 3 bases and at J to 2 bases, leaving 7 bases not matched to a gene. This CDR3 contains 15 residues. Looked up from germline, CDR1 is MDHEN and CDR2 is SYDVKM. The DNA for the CDR3 is TGTGCCAGCAGTTTTCCCCGGGACAGTCCCTACGAGCAGTACTTC. Residues: CASSFPRDSPYEQYF.

V gene TRBV15 combines with J gene TRBJ2-5; D not certain. Trimming cost V 0 bases and J 4 bases, with 12 bases left between them. Germline V gives CDR1 LNHNV, CDR2 YYDKDF (reference sequence). The CDR3 runs to 15 residues. CDR3 in amino acids: CATSRDYRDRETQYF. CDR3 DNA sequence: TGTGCCACCAGCAGAGATTATAGGGATAGAGAGACCCAGTACTTC.

This clone has only one observation. The V and J genes are TRBV6-5 and TRBJ2-2, with TRBD2 identical over 8 bases. The CDR3 consists of 15 residues. Germline V gene sequence: CDR1 MNHEY, CDR2 SVGAGI. V trimming: 10 bases; J trimming: 0 bases; junction bases outside the gene matches: 7. Written as DNA, the CDR3 is TGTGCCACTGTAGCGGGAATCGCGAACACCGGGGAGCTGTTTTTT. This codes for CATVAGIANTGELFF.